This T cell receptor (beta chain) came from a study of PD-1 blockade in mismatch repair-deficient tumors. General observations from the study: Tumor-resident clones, often undetectable pretreatment in blood, expanded then contracted after pembrolizumab.

Mismatch repair deficiency was confirmed in all patients, by PCR or immunohistochemistry. Profiling relied on immunoSEQ multiplex PCR, and the TCRdb table lists in-frame clones only, not all of them. Of about 19,000 clones listed, around 79% are singletons. With respect to this clone: What it binds is unknown.

This clonotype was obtained from an adult with mismatch repair-deficient cancer. Material: PBMCs, obtained 52 weeks after starting pembrolizumab.

CDR3 residues: CASFDPSASDDPYNEQFF. Here the CDR3 DNA reads TGTGCCAGTTTCGATCCCTCGGCTAGTGACGACCCCTACAATGAGCAGTTCTTC. The V gene is TRBV27, the J gene TRBJ2-1; the D is unclear. The V end lost 9 bases, the J end lost 2 bases, and 26 bases lay between the germline ends. Germline V gene lookup returns CDR1 MNHEY and CDR2 SMNVEV (reference sequence). CDR3 length equals 18 residues.